Included here is one T cell receptor beta chain sequence, with context. Authors' processing steps: Reference gene primer amplification gave nucleated cell count estimates. This table comes from immunoSEQ multiplex PCR, and its TCRdb copy is limited to in-frame clones, with some not included. V and J calls and clone size come straight from that table; D and trimming were deduced from the DNA. The sample includes roughly 280,000 clones, approximately 90% of them seen just once. The source of the sample is a study of blood T cell repertoires in COVID-19. At the level of the study: Samples representing acute and convalescent COVID-19 were sourced from the United States, Italy and Spain.

Participant-given clinical history determined each cohort assignment. This CDR3 contains 19 residues. CDR1 is LGHNA, CDR2 YNFKEQ, per germline. Trimming left V 0 bases short and J 3 bases short, with 20 bases between. The sample was PBMCs or T cells enriched from blood (not recorded which). The gene calls are TRBV4-2 and TRBJ2-2; weak D call: TRBD2 (5 bases). The source of this sequence is a young woman with acute COVID-19. The DNA of the CDR3 is TGTGCCAGCAGCCAAGAAGGGCTAGCTAGCCGCGTGTACACCGGGGAGCTGTTTTTT. It encodes CASSQEGLASRVYTGELFF.